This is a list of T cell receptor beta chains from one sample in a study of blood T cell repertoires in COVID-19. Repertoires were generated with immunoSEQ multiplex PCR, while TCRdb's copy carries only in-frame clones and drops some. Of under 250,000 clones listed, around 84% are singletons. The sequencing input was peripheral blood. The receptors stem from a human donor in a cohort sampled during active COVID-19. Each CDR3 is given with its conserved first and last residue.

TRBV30	CAWSVMSGKSSYNEQFF
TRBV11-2	CASSLGPGQPQHF
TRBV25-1	CASSEYKGRRETQYF
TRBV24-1	CATSDGAGYEQYF
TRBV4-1	CASSDDRVSGTDEQFF
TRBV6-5	CASSLGTSGYNEQFF
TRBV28	CASRTSGRIGANVLTF
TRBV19	CASSRLLAGGRGEQFF
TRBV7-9	CASSFSAAGSNEQFF
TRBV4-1	CASSLGHLSGNTIYF
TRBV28	CASSPWTGGGYAGYEQYF
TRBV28	CASSLVGGRPDEQFF
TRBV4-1	CASIGQGRKNTEAFF
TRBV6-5	CASSYQGVSGANVLTF
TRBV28	CASSLRTGPNQPQHF
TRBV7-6	CASSLGGRTYEQYF
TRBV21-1	CASSKVAGLCHNEQFF
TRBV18	CASSPAGGTETQYF
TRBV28	CASSWTGANSPLHF
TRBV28	CATSGVSYEQYF
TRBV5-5	CASSLVVRTGGADTQYF
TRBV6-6	CASSYRGNTGELFF
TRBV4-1	CASSQDVTDAGGLTEAFF